This TCR beta chain was sequenced in a study of CD8 T cells in ankylosing spondylitis. Overall study findings and caveats: One TCR beta motif, made up of under ten highly homologous variants, appeared characteristic of ankylosing spondylitis blood.

Many counts were recorded for this clonotype. Its antigen is not identified. One entry per CDR3 protein, called by TCRdb with MiXCR from the 5' RACE reads. Seen here are some 85,000 distinct CDR3 sequences, roughly 9% observed once, and the top ten hold 30%. The TCR comes from a male donor with ankylosing spondylitis. The specimen sequenced was blood, either unsorted or a sorted T cell fraction (not recorded which).

The CDR3, as DNA: TGTGCCAGCACCCACCAGGGGCTCACTGAAGCTTTCTTT. This sequence encodes CASTHQGLTEAFF. V and J are TRBV7-6 and TRBJ1-1, with D perhaps matching TRBD1 (6 bases). This CDR3 is built from 13 residues. The V gene's germline CDR1 is SGHVS and CDR2 FNYEAQ. The V gene lost 7 bases and the J gene lost 4 bases, with 13 bases spanning the gap.